One sample yielded the 18 T cell receptor beta chains listed below, sequenced in a study of human T cells and chemical hapten exposure. TCRdb fed the RACE reads into MiXCR, producing one record per CDR3 protein. The sample includes 350,000 to 400,000 distinct CDR3 sequences, about 6.3% seen only once; the top ten take about 5.4%. Time point indicated: patch test 2, 6 weeks after DPC sensitization. Treatment of the sample: therapeutic diphenylcyclopropenone sensitization with weekly scalp DPC. This sample comprised whole blood, obtained in connection with sensitization to the hapten diphenylcyclopropenone (DPC). The receptors shown here come from a young woman with alopecia areata. Some clones in this sample may be carry-over from other donors' samples.

The sample holds a few counts of this clonotype. The chain is built from TRBV10-3 and TRBJ2-7; TRBD2 is a possible D gene (5 bases). Trimming cost V 6 bases and J 2 bases, with 11 bases left between them. Germline-derived CDR1 and CDR2 are ENHRY and SYGVKD. This CDR3 has 13 amino acids. The CDR3 sequence is CAIRARGPYEQYF. The DNA for the CDR3 is TGTGCCATCAGGGCCCGAGGGCCCTACGAGCAGTACTTC.

In its sample, this clonotype was seen many times. V is TRBV18 and J is TRBJ1-4, with D hard to call. Germline V lookup: CDR1 KGHSH, CDR2 LQKENI. V shed 4 bases and J shed 0 bases, with 21 bases lying between them. This CDR3 is built from 19 residues. The CDR3 sequence is CASSLTSPPETATNEKLFF. The CDR3 region has the DNA TGTGCCAGCTCACTTACAAGCCCCCCAGAAACCGCAACTAATGAAAAACTGTTTTTT.

V usage is TRBV29-1 and J usage is TRBJ1-2, with D uncertain. V was shortened by 6 bases and J by 2 bases, with 10 bases between the two germline ends. The germline gives CDR1 SQVTM, CDR2 ANQGSEA. The length of the CDR3 is 12 residues. The CDR3 region has the DNA TGCAGCGTCCGGATAACGAACTATGGCTACACCTTC. Its translation is CSVRITNYGYTF.

This clonotype showed up just a few times. For the CDR3, the DNA is TGCAGTGCTAGAGGGGCTAGCGGGGACCTCCGGCAGTACTTC. This translates into CSARGASGDLRQYF. The chain couples TRBV20-1 to TRBJ2-7; 9 bases map to TRBD2. Germline CDR1 reads DFQATT; CDR2 reads SNEGSKA (reference sequence). With V trimmed by 1 base and J by 9 bases, 10 bases remained unmatched. The length of the CDR3 is 14 residues.

This clonotype occurred many times. The chain links TRBV15 to TRBJ1-5; weak D call: TRBD1 (6 bases). Germline-derived CDR1 and CDR2 are LNHNV and YYDKDF (reference sequence). Trimming removed 0 bases at V and 5 bases at J, with 11 bases between. The CDR3 loop spans 15 amino acids. The CDR3: CATSRDGQGYQPQHF. In DNA form, the CDR3 reads TGTGCCACCAGCAGAGATGGTCAGGGGTATCAGCCCCAGCATTTT.

This clonotype was picked up a small number of times. The chain uses TRBV27 and TRBJ2-7, with TRBD2 matching 8 bases. Germline trimming cut 3 bases from V and 12 bases from J; bases unmatched to any gene: 16. The CDR3 has 15 residues. Germline V gene lookup returns CDR1 MNHEY and CDR2 SMNVEV (reference sequence). This chain's CDR3 is CASSLDSAGARPLYF. For the CDR3, the DNA is TGTGCCAGCAGTTTGGATTCAGCGGGGGCTCGTCCACTGTACTTC.

This clonotype has a handful of counts. This chain links TRBV7-9 with TRBJ2-3, with 10 bases identical to TRBD1. The V and J ends lost 5 bases and 0 bases, in that order; junction bases with no gene match: 5. This CDR3 comprises 16 residues. Germline V lookup: CDR1 SEHNR, CDR2 FQNEAQ (reference sequence). This CDR3 reads CASSPRTGGSTDTQYF. The DNA of the CDR3 is TGTGCCAGCAGCCCGCGGACAGGGGGGAGCACAGATACGCAGTATTTT.

This clonotype was recorded many times. V usage is TRBV5-1 and J usage is TRBJ2-1; D is tentatively TRBD1 or TRBD2 (5 bases each). The CDR3 runs 14 residues. The V gene's germline CDR1 is SGHRS and CDR2 YFSETQ. Trimming cost V 3 bases and J 5 bases, with 12 bases left between them. The CDR3 sequence: CASSSPGRDNEQFF. CDR3 bases: TGCGCCAGCAGCTCACCGGGACGGGACAATGAGCAGTTCTTC.

This clonotype was observed a handful of times. The V and J genes are TRBV6-1 and TRBJ2-7; D remains ambiguous. Germline values: CDR1 MNHNS, CDR2 SASEGT. The CDR3 spans 14 residues. V lost 3 bases and J lost 3, with 12 bases in between. In DNA form, the CDR3 reads TGTGCCAGCAGTGAGATAGTCGTCCACTACGAGCAGTACTTC. This encodes CASSEIVVHYEQYF.

This clonotype was detected only a few times. This chain joins TRBV29-1 and TRBJ2-7; D gene ambiguous. The CDR3 is 11 amino acids. The germline gives CDR1 SQVTM, CDR2 ANQGSEA. The V end lost 4 bases, the J end lost 3 bases, and 7 bases lay between the germline ends. CDR3 protein: CSVGQFYEQYF. CDR3 DNA: TGCAGCGTTGGGCAGTTCTACGAGCAGTACTTC.

For this clonotype: One end of the junction is discordant with germline, which a read error may explain. The V call is TRBV4-2, the J call TRBJ2-7; D is perhaps TRBD1 or TRBD2 (5 bases each). This CDR3 spans 17 amino acids. In germline, CDR1 is LGHNA, CDR2 YNFKEQ. The CDR3 loop reads CASSQDQEGLVYYERYF. Here the CDR3 DNA reads TGTGCCAGCAGCCAAGATCAAGAGGGGCTCGTTTACTACGAGCGGTACTTC.

The gene calls are TRBV28 and TRBJ2-7, with D possibly TRBD2 on 5 matching bases. This CDR3 is built from 14 residues. Trimming removed 5 bases from V and 5 bases from J, with 16 bases in between. Germline values: CDR1 MDHEN, CDR2 SYDVKM. The CDR3 protein is CASSSGRQGHEQYF. CDR3 in DNA: TGTGCCAGCAGTAGCGGACGCCAAGGGCACGAGCAGTACTTC.

V gene TRBV5-5 combines with J gene TRBJ2-7; 7 bases are shared with TRBD1. There are 17 residues in the CDR3. CDR1 and CDR2 (germline): SGHKS, YYEKEE (reference sequence). Germline trimming cut 1 base from V and 4 bases from J; bases unmatched to any gene: 14. The CDR3 DNA reads as TGTGCCAGCAGCTTGACGTTAGGACAGGCCTTCGGGTACGAGCAGTACTTC. Its protein product is CASSLTLGQAFGYEQYF.

This clonotype was seen at least ten times. The chain combines TRBV2 with TRBJ1-3; D is perhaps TRBD1 (5 bases). Trimming stripped 5 bases from V and 4 bases from J, with 15 bases between. The CDR3 has 15 amino acids. Germline values: CDR1 SNHLY, CDR2 FYNNEI. CDR3 in amino acids: CASSLQSGGGNTIYF. The DNA of the CDR3 is TGTGCCAGCAGTCTACAATCCGGGGGAGGAAACACCATATATTTT.

This clonotype was detected many times. This rearrangement joins TRBV6-5 to TRBJ2-3; 10 bases agree with TRBD1. The CDR3 covers 16 residues. With V trimmed by 4 bases and J by 5 bases, 9 bases remained unmatched. Germline CDR1 reads MNHEY; CDR2 reads SVGAGI. The DNA for the CDR3 is TGTGCCAGCAGTTCCCCCGGGACAGGGGTAGGAGATACGCAGTATTTT. It specifies CASSSPGTGVGDTQYF.

The chain combines TRBV7-2 with TRBJ2-2; TRBD2 matches at 13 bases. CDR1 is SGHTA and CDR2 is FQGNSA in the germline V gene. V dropped 3 bases and J dropped 6; count of bases not matched to a gene: 1. The CDR3 runs 15 residues. Here the CDR3 reads CASSLGLAGPGELFF. The CDR3 DNA reads as TGTGCCAGCAGCTTGGGACTAGCGGGGCCCGGGGAGCTGTTTTTT.

In this sample, this clonotype turned up a few times. This chain uses TRBV3-1 with TRBJ1-4; D call uncertain. From germline, CDR1 is LGHDT and CDR2 YNNKEL (reference sequence). Trimming shortened V by 4 bases and J by 5 bases, and 11 bases separated the two germline ends. The CDR3 is made up of 14 amino acids. This CDR3 is CASSRRLTNEKLFF. CDR3 coding DNA: TGTGCCAGCAGCCGGAGATTGACAAATGAAAAACTGTTTTTT.

To note about this clonotype: Possible read error: a much larger clone is one base away. The chain links TRBV28 to TRBJ1-3; no reliable D call. The CDR3 has 14 residues. The V and J ends lost 4 bases and 0 bases respectively, with 7 bases between them. In germline, CDR1 is MDHEN, CDR2 SYDVKM. In DNA, the CDR3 is TGTGCCAGCAGTTATATGAGCTCTGGAAACACCATATATTTT. As protein: CASSYMSSGNTIYF.